The rows below give T cell receptor beta chains drawn from one sample of a study of blood T cell repertoires in COVID-19. TCRdb's copy holds only in-frame clones and misses some; the assay was immunoSEQ multiplex PCR. The sample includes tens of thousands of clones, around 84% of them seen just once. Input material: peripheral blood. These receptors were obtained from a human donor with acute or convalescent COVID-19. The donor label of this sample is uncertain. Each CDR3 is given with its conserved first and last residue.

v_gene: TRBV12-5
j_gene: TRBJ2-1
CDR3aa: CASGFGEAGVSNEQFF

v_gene: TRBV4-1
j_gene: TRBJ2-1
CDR3aa: CASSPEWWASGSNEQFF

v_gene: TRBV28
j_gene: TRBJ1-5
CDR3aa: CASTPLRGGSNQPQHF

v_gene: TRBV9
j_gene: TRBJ2-1
CDR3aa: CASSVSPVRGNDEQFF

v_gene: TRBV27
j_gene: TRBJ1-5
CDR3aa: CASRKTGAGQPQHF

v_gene: TRBV6-1
j_gene: TRBJ1-1
CDR3aa: CASSEGAGTGFTEAFF

v_gene: TRBV7-8
j_gene: TRBJ1-6
CDR3aa: CASSLDGQVNSPLHF

v_gene: TRBV6-6
j_gene: TRBJ1-2
CDR3aa: CASSYEGGGYGYTF

v_gene: TRBV18
j_gene: TRBJ1-1
CDR3aa: CASSPRWGDEEAFF

v_gene: TRBV18
j_gene: TRBJ1-6
CDR3aa: CASSPADRGNSPLHF

v_gene: TRBV5-5
j_gene: TRBJ1-2
CDR3aa: CASSLEGAPNYGYTF

v_gene: TRBV7-2
j_gene: TRBJ1-2
CDR3aa: CASSPRSGDYGYTF

v_gene: TRBV19
j_gene: TRBJ2-3
CDR3aa: CASSGAGGTRQYF

v_gene: TRBV12-1
j_gene: TRBJ2-2
CDR3aa: CASSFRPASGGLNTGELFF

v_gene: TRBV10-3
j_gene: TRBJ1-3
CDR3aa: CAISGTSSSSGNTIYF

v_gene: TRBV28
j_gene: TRBJ1-1
CDR3aa: CASSRDYREWMMNTEAFF

v_gene: TRBV4-3
j_gene: TRBJ1-1
CDR3aa: CASSPEWQGVTEAFF

v_gene: TRBV6-4
j_gene: TRBJ1-1
CDR3aa: CASSEARNTEAFF

v_gene: TRBV7-9
j_gene: TRBJ1-6
CDR3aa: CASSSRGTGGSPLHF

v_gene: TRBV6-2/TRBV6-3
j_gene: TRBJ2-7
CDR3aa: CASSRTSGGYYEQYF

v_gene: TRBV7-2
j_gene: TRBJ1-2
CDR3aa: CASSYKRQGGGYTF

v_gene: TRBV19
j_gene: TRBJ1-6
CDR3aa: CASSSGPYNSPLHF

v_gene: TRBV4-2
j_gene: TRBJ2-3
CDR3aa: CASSQGGGSGDTQYF

v_gene: TRBV5-1
j_gene: TRBJ2-7
CDR3aa: CASSLAFNSGSEEQYF

v_gene: TRBV28
j_gene: TRBJ1-5
CDR3aa: CASSSGDAQGRYQPQHF

v_gene: TRBV6-2/TRBV6-3
j_gene: TRBJ1-5
CDR3aa: CASSYSGGQPRHF

v_gene: TRBV28
j_gene: TRBJ1-2
CDR3aa: CASSSQGAVGYTF

v_gene: TRBV19
j_gene: TRBJ1-1
CDR3aa: CASRFMVGVGTEAFF

v_gene: TRBV10-2
j_gene: TRBJ2-7
CDR3aa: CASSSKTGGDGYF

v_gene: TRBV7-6
j_gene: TRBJ2-7
CDR3aa: CASSSSPGVGSYEQYF

v_gene: TRBV7-7
j_gene: TRBJ2-5
CDR3aa: CASSLVGDRGETQYF

v_gene: TRBV29-1
j_gene: TRBJ2-3
CDR3aa: CSVVGSGEGTDTQYF

v_gene: TRBV3-1/TRBV3-2
j_gene: TRBJ1-4
CDR3aa: CASSQGMWGQEKLFF

v_gene: TRBV6-6
j_gene: TRBJ1-5
CDR3aa: CASSSGTGPNQPQHF

v_gene: TRBV19
j_gene: TRBJ2-3
CDR3aa: CASSDRTTAIGTQYF

v_gene: TRBV4-2
j_gene: TRBJ1-2
CDR3aa: CASGLTGKDYGYTF

v_gene: TRBV12-3/TRBV12-4
j_gene: TRBJ1-1
CDR3aa: CASIWTGGTEAFF

v_gene: TRBV6-6
j_gene: TRBJ2-7
CDR3aa: CASQGQRPYEQYF

v_gene: TRBV21-1
j_gene: TRBJ2-7
CDR3aa: CASSKAGGYEQYF

v_gene: TRBV10-3
j_gene: TRBJ2-1
CDR3aa: CAISETLSSGGSSSREQFF

v_gene: TRBV7-2
j_gene: TRBJ1-2
CDR3aa: CASSSRTGAIYGYTF